This TCR beta chain was identified during a study of cytomegalovirus exposure and HLA in healthy donors (dated by TCRdb to 2017 to 2019). For context, the study as a whole: An earlier analysis of 550 to 700 of the donors reported about 290 Gb of sequence data and roughly 110 million unique TCR beta sequences from some 180 million T cells. About 300 gigabases of sequencing data and 91 million or so unique TCR sequences made up an early release that covered over 550 HLA-typed donors. Among the roughly 410 genotyped donors, around 79% belonged to the genetic ancestry cluster associated with self-reported Caucasian donors. The study aimed to test whether cataloging public T cell receptors could reveal signatures of past pathogen exposure. Using immunosequencing, the study profiled T cell repertoires from approximately 700 subjects and related those repertoires to cytomegalovirus serostatus. Along with the approximately 700-subject first cohort, a separate validation cohort of about 110 different subjects was used. To predict cytomegalovirus infection status, the study combined high-throughput TCR immunosequencing, statistical association of individual TCRs with disease status, and machine learning. To study patterns of TCR occurrence, a later analysis re-analyzed previously published TCR beta repertoires from 500 to 850 donors and added high-resolution HLA genotyping. Rather than using new phenotypic data, the later analysis identified candidate immune exposures from TCR beta sequences and from how often those sequences occurred across donors. To decide whether each TCR beta V gene segment behaved as functional or pseudogenic, an earlier analysis of 587 of the donors relied on high-throughput TCR beta sequencing. Alongside the repertoire data, information on donor age, sex, ethnicity and CMV serostatus was compiled. In a later genetic analysis, genome-wide SNP genotypes for about 55% of the roughly 670 donors were used, and that subset was treated as a discovery cohort. All discovery cohort repertoires had been generated on a single sequencing platform. Class I and class II HLA loci were covered by the typing at four-digit resolution. The number of donors typed differed by locus, with about 629-630 for A, B, C, DRB1 and DQB1, over 500 for DQA1, some 570 for DPA1, and under 490 for DPB1. Because of strong linkage in the cohort, a few DR-DQ haplotypes were treated as single units for association and clustering. Across under 500 genotyped donors of the cohort, an average of about 200,000 unique TCR beta nucleotide sequences per donor were sequenced, and around 20% of those sequences were non-productive.

CDR1 and CDR2 are drawn from the germline V gene: MDHEN, SYDVKM. From its cysteine to its phenylalanine, the CDR3 spans 16 amino acids. CDR3 DNA is the only sequence kept; it has 48 bases, read in frame from the first base. Trimming accounts for 2 bases at V and 8 bases at J, while the number of junction bases matched to no gene is 10. Library creation used the immunoSEQ multiplex PCR assay. A mixture of 60 forward primers for TCR Vbeta segments and 13 reverse primers for TCR Jbeta segments was used in the multiplex PCR. Amplification of the CDR3 region of rearranged TCR beta genes was performed with a multiplex PCR assay on genomic DNA. On the Illumina HiSeq System, the amplified TCR beta libraries were sequenced as 87-base-pair reads. Under the source paper's analysis protocol: A later analysis tallied 70 million to 100 million unique TCR beta chains across the 610 or so repertoires, and about 12 million of those chains were shared by two or more donors. To remove PCR and sequencing errors, raw reads were error-corrected and collapsed into unique sequences using a nearest-neighbor algorithm that merged closely related sequences. Alignment of CDR3 sequences to IMGT reference sequences was used to assign V, D and J gene segments. For a sequence to be retained, a match of at least six nucleotides was required to both a V gene segment and a J gene segment. A rearrangement counted as productive if the CDR3 had no stop codons and remained in frame with V and J, and every other rearrangement counted as non-productive. Following IMGT convention, CDR3 was defined as the stretch from the second conserved V-encoded cysteine up to the conserved J-encoded phenylalanine. The earlier analysis of 450 to 750 of the donors excluded any sequence lacking an unambiguous match to a single V gene segment. An earlier analysis of just under 600 of the donors called V segments functional above 56.7% productive rearrangements and segregating when the between-donor standard deviation exceeded 5%. A statistical classification framework was built to diagnose cytomegalovirus status from the catalog of TCR beta chain sequences. V and J gene assignment, in a later analysis, came from comparing TCR nucleotide sequences with IMGT/GENE-DB human TR gene sequences. The TCRdist pipeline was used in a later analysis to assign CDR3 sequences and most-parsimonious VDJ recombination scenarios. A later analysis defined each TCR beta chain by its CDR3 amino acid sequence plus V-gene family, and excluded reads lacking a unique V-gene family. In a later analysis, 450 to 600 highly shared, low-generation-probability nucleotide sequences were removed to address suspected cross-contamination and a sequencing artifact. For each public chain, a later analysis derived a clonal expansion index from normalized ranks of inferred template counts within each repertoire. In a later analysis, generation probabilities were computed using a VDJ recombination model fitted to out-of-frame rearrangements, and the results were checked against IGoR. Hypergeometric tests were used in a later analysis to score TCR-TCR, TCR-HLA and TCR-CMV co-occurrence, with a repertoire-size bias correction applied to the TCR pairs. In a later analysis, false discovery rates were estimated by permuting HLA or CMV assignments 20 times. In a later analysis, co-occurring TCRs were grouped using DBSCAN, with TCRdist sequence similarity added in when clustering inside HLA-allele-positive subsets. Repertoires with fewer than 30,000 or more than 120,000 public chains, plus five repertoires with anomalous nucleotide sharing, were excluded from co-occurrence clustering. Entries here come from immuneACCESS through TCRdb and include only in-frame sequences with V and J called. Some clones fail to appear in such tables; in the studies checked, an unresolved V gene covers under half of the shortfall, and the cause of the remainder is unknown. The D gene and trimming were derived from the DNA, and the V and J assignments and clone size from that table. The sample table records some 150,000 clones; 77% of these occur just once. The ten largest account for more than 3.5% of the sample.

The count of this clone is one. The target of this receptor is not known. Nothing much larger sits one base from this clone, and base qualities are not available. In total, roughly 670 healthy bone marrow donors made up the cohort. At the time of sampling, every cohort member was nominally healthy, though immune exposures that went unrecorded were likely present. The donor tested CMV seropositive and was one of the 289 seropositive cohort members. A peripheral blood sample was provided by each donor, and peripheral blood mononuclear cells were used for TCR beta sequencing. Genomic DNA extraction from the blood cell samples was performed with the Qiagen DNeasy Blood Extraction Kit. General study outcomes and caveats: A later analysis reported that several top co-occurrence clusters appeared linked to parvovirus B19, influenza, CMV and Epstein-Barr virus. This cohort had only TCR beta chains sequenced, and the lack of alpha or paired-chain data limited which features could be detected. Some IMGT-functional V segments, including TRBV6-2 and TRBV6-3, could not be distinguished by the 87-base-pair reads and were therefore excluded. The study gave a list of about 160 TCR beta chains associated with cytomegalovirus. Most TCR sequences were observed very rarely across donors, whereas some public TCRs were present in many individuals. At a false discovery rate of 0.05, a later analysis linked approximately 18,000 TCR beta sequences to specific HLA alleles. In both the original and validation cohorts, the classifier was reported to diagnose cytomegalovirus status with high specificity and sensitivity. A later analysis found that TCR association rates varied across HLA loci, with DRB1 alleles showing the most associated TCRs and HLA-C alleles the fewest. The authors suggested that the approach could potentially be extended to other disease states and immunological phenotypes. Strong co-occurrence of HLA alleles, especially DR and DQ, made assigning TCR associations to individual alleles difficult. A later analysis found that most CMV-associated TCR beta chains appeared HLA-restricted, with HLA associations seemingly driven largely by CMV exposure. In a later genetic analysis, a missense DCLRE1C variant was associated with V-gene and J-gene trimming of TCR beta chains, and the association was replicated in an independent cohort. In an earlier analysis of 450 to 750 of the donors, most TCR beta V segments appeared in productive rearrangements about 87% or about 30% of the time, broadly matching IMGT annotations. A later genetic analysis reported fewer N-insertions in productive TCRs among donors in an Asian-associated ancestry cluster than the roughly 700-donor mean. HLA typing was unavailable for some donors at each locus, so association tests used only the typed subset. Correlated functional status among segregating V segments might reflect linkage disequilibrium, but an unknown experimental factor could not be ruled out. A further reported finding was that TCR beta sequences accurately predicted the HLA-A and HLA-B alleles for most subjects in the first cohort. A few of the identified cytomegalovirus-associated TCR beta chains were confirmed in vitro to be specific for cytomegalovirus antigens. A group of highly shared sequence variants was considered likely to be a technical artifact of the sequencing pipeline. Presence/absence analyses assumed roughly uniform sequencing depth across donors, an assumption that may not hold. For the cohort, immune exposure information was limited to CMV serostatus. Because counts were too low, 15 to 20 rarely observed V segments, including chromosome 9 orphons, were left out of the earlier analysis of approximately 500 of the donors. Compared with equally common non-associated chains, HLA-associated TCR beta chains in a later analysis were more clonally expanded and had lower generation probabilities.

The specimen was PBMCs. This TCR was recovered from a man aged 25 to 40 in good health and CMV-seropositive. The rearrangement joined TRBV28 to TRBJ2-3, with TRBD1 identical over 10 junction bases. For the CDR3, the sequence is CASSLPSWDRGGTQYF. The DNA sequence is given as TGTGCCAGCAGTTTACCATCCTGGGACAGGGGTGGTACGCAGTATTTT.